These T cell receptor beta chains were read from a single sample in a study of blood T cell repertoires in COVID-19. TCRdb keeps only in-frame clones here, not all; method: immunoSEQ multiplex PCR. The sample contains a few hundred thousand clones, roughly 90% of which appear only once. Material for sequencing was PBMCs or T cells enriched from blood (not recorded which). These receptor sequences come from a woman aged 45-65 years who had recovered from COVID-19. Each CDR3 is given with its conserved first and last residue. D genes are given only for firm matches. Part of the rows lack a size; the others show once, few, many or a class for expanded clones.

DNA,CDR3,size,D,J,V
TGTGCCAGCAGCTCCGAACACGGGTTTGGAAACACCATATATTTT,CASSSEHGFGNTIYF,few,.,TRBJ1-3,TRBV7-2
TGTGCCAGCATCAGTGGGGGGGGGACCGGAAACACCATATATTTT,CASISGGGTGNTIYF,.,.,TRBJ1-3,TRBV28
TGTGCCAGCAGCCAGAGAACAGGAGCCGGGGAGCTGTTTTTT,CASSQRTGAGELFF,.,.,TRBJ2-2,TRBV3-1/TRBV3-2
TGTGCCAGCAGCTTTGCCAGGGGGAACACTGAAGCTTTCTTT,CASSFARGNTEAFF,.,.,TRBJ1-1,TRBV7-2
TGTGCCAGCAGCTTAACGAAAGTACTGGCAGATACGCAGTATTTT,CASSLTKVLADTQYF,.,.,TRBJ2-3,TRBV7-3
TGTGCCAGCAGCCAGACCGGGACAGGGGGCGATTATGGCTACACCTTC,CASSQTGTGGDYGYTF,.,TRBD1,TRBJ1-2,TRBV7-6
TGTGCCATCAGTGGGACTACTGGGGCCAACGTCCTGACTTTC,CAISGTTGANVLTF,.,.,TRBJ2-6,TRBV10-3
TGTGCCAGTAGTATAGATTACTCCGAGGGGGCCGATGAAGCTTTCTTT,CASSIDYSEGADEAFF,.,TRBD1,TRBJ1-1,TRBV19
TGTGCCAGCAGTGAAGGTGAGGTTTATAGCAATCAGCCCCAGCATTTT,CASSEGEVYSNQPQHF,.,.,TRBJ1-5,TRBV2
TGCAGCGCCCGGACTAGATCGGCCGGGGAGCTGTTTTTT,CSARTRSAGELFF,.,TRBD2,TRBJ2-2,TRBV29-1
TGTGCCAGCCAACCGTACAGGTTTGAGGACTATGGCTACACCTTC,CASQPYRFEDYGYTF,.,.,TRBJ1-2,TRBV6-5